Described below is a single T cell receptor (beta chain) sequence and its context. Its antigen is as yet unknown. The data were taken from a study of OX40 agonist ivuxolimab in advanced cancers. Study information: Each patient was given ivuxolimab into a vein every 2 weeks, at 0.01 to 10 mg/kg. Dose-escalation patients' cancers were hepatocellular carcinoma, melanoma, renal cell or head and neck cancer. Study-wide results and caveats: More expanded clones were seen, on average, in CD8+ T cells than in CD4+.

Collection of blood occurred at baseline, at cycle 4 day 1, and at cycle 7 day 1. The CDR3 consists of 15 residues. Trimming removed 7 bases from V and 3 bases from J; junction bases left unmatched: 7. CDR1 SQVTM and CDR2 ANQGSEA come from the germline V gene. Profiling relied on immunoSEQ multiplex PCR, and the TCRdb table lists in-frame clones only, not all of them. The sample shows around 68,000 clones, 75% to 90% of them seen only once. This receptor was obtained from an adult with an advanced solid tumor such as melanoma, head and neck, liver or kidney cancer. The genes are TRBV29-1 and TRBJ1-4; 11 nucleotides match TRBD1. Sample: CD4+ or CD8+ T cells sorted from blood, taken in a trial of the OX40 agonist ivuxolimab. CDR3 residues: CSAKGTGGSNEKLFF. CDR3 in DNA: TGCAGCGCGAAAGGGACAGGGGGATCTAATGAAAAACTGTTTTTT. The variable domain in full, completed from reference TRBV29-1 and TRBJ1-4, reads SAVISQKPSRDICQRGTSLTIQCQVDSQVTMMFWYRQQPGQSLTLIATANQGSEATYESGFVIDKFPISRPNLTFSTLTVSNMSPEDSSIYLCSAKGTGGSNEKLFFGSGTQLSVL.